Below are 12 T cell receptor beta chains sequenced from a single sample in a study of T-cell reconstitution after alpha-beta-depleted transplantation in children. Unique molecular identifiers were used in preparing the TCRbeta library. TCRdb fed the PCR reads into MiXCR, producing one record per CDR3 protein. The data show hundreds of thousands of distinct CDR3 sequences, with roughly 13% seen just once and over 2% held by the top ten. The sequenced sample was PBMCs, mostly from graft donor cells, obtained 360 days after TCRalphabeta/CD19-depleted stem cell transplant. These receptors were taken from a male patient between 10 and 17 years old who had a stem cell transplant for acute myeloid leukemia, so the T cells may come from the graft donor.

This clonotype was observed a few times. The V and J genes are TRBV20-1 and TRBJ1-2, with D perhaps matching TRBD1 (6 bases). Germline CDR1 DFQATT, CDR2 SNEGSKA (reference sequence). V gave up 5 bases and J gave up 6 bases, with 10 bases separating them. This CDR3 is 11 amino acids long. The CDR3 DNA follows: TGCAGTGCTCTTCCAGGGGATGGCTACACCTTC. This encodes CSALPGDGYTF.

This clonotype occurred many times. The gene calls are TRBV29-1 and TRBJ2-7; D possibly corresponds to TRBD2 (5 bases). The V end lost 3 bases, the J end lost 7 bases, and 13 bases lay between the germline ends. CDR1 is SQVTM, CDR2 ANQGSEA, per germline. This CDR3 has 12 amino acids. The chain's CDR3 is CSVERDGGEQYF. The CDR3 nucleotides read TGCAGCGTTGAGAGAGACGGCGGGGAGCAGTACTTC.

This chain uses TRBV20-1 with TRBJ2-5; D is tentatively TRBD1 or TRBD2 (5 bases each). V was cut by 7 bases and J by 1 base, with 13 bases left in between. Germline V gives CDR1 DFQATT, CDR2 SNEGSKA (reference sequence). The length of the CDR3 is 13 residues. The CDR3 DNA reads as TGCAGTGGAGGGGTGGGGCCCCAAGAGACCCAGTACTTC. It is translated as CSGGVGPQETQYF.

This clonotype was picked up a small number of times. The chain couples TRBV27 to TRBJ2-7; 15 bases map to TRBD2. V dropped 0 bases and J dropped 2; count of bases not matched to a gene: 2. Germline V gene sequence: CDR1 MNHEY, CDR2 SMNVEV (reference sequence). The length of the CDR3 is 17 residues. The CDR3 sequence is CASSLSGTSGRPYEQYF. The CDR3 nucleotides read TGTGCCAGCAGTTTATCGGGGACTAGCGGGAGGCCCTACGAGCAGTACTTC.

The chain uses TRBV29-1 and TRBJ2-5; maybe TRBD2 (5 bases). Trimming pared 2 bases from V and 5 bases from J, leaving 18 bases between. The CDR3 extends over 15 amino acids. Germline-derived CDR1 and CDR2 are SQVTM and ANQGSEA. In DNA, the CDR3 is TGCAGCGTTGAAAGCGGCAGGACCGGGTGGGAGACCCAGTACTTC. Protein: CSVESGRTGWETQYF.

The V and J genes are TRBV11-2 and TRBJ2-7; 10 bases are a match to TRBD1. Germline V lookup: CDR1 SGHAT, CDR2 FQNNGV. J lost 1 base, V lost 5 bases, and 5 bases had no gene match. The CDR3 length is 15 residues. CDR3 residues: CASSLWGQGSYEQYF. The CDR3 DNA reads TGTGCCAGCAGCCTGTGGGGACAGGGGTCCTACGAGCAGTACTTC.

This clonotype was found many times. The rearrangement links TRBV4-3 to TRBJ2-3; TRBD2 might be the D (5 bases). The ends were cut back, 6 bases at V and 1 base at J, with 8 bases in the middle. CDR3 length equals 13 residues. Germline CDR1 LGHNA, CDR2 YSLEER. The CDR3 reads CASRGSGTDTQYF. The CDR3 DNA reads as TGCGCCAGCAGAGGGAGCGGCACAGATACGCAGTATTTT.

V gene TRBV10-3 combines with J gene TRBJ2-3; 7 nucleotides match TRBD1. The CDR3 is 15 amino acids. Germline V lookup: CDR1 ENHRY, CDR2 SYGVKD. V was pared by 6 bases and J by 1 base, with 7 bases of the junction left unmatched. This chain's CDR3 is CAISKVTGGTDTQYF. In DNA form, the CDR3 reads TGTGCCATCAGCAAAGTCACAGGGGGCACAGATACGCAGTATTTT.

This clonotype showed up many times. The chain combines TRBV29-1 with TRBJ2-3; no clear D. The CDR3 extends over 12 amino acids. Trimming cost V 3 bases and J 2 bases, with 6 bases left between them. Germline V gives CDR1 SQVTM, CDR2 ANQGSEA. The CDR3 is CSVEHLTDTQYF. CDR3 DNA: TGCAGCGTTGAGCACCTCACAGATACGCAGTATTTT.

This clonotype came up many times. This chain connects TRBV20-1 to TRBJ2-3; 10 positions agree with TRBD2. The CDR3 length is 17 residues. Germline assignment: CDR1 DFQATT and CDR2 SNEGSKA (reference sequence). V shed 0 bases and J 7 bases; nucleotides not matched to a gene: 13. The CDR3 DNA sequence: TGCAGTGCTAGAGATCGTATGGCTAGCGGGAGTCGGAATACGCAGTATTTT. Protein product: CSARDRMASGSRNTQYF.

In its sample, this clonotype was seen a few times. The chain joins TRBV20-1 to TRBJ1-5; D call uncertain. V lost 0 bases, J lost 0 bases, and 9 bases lay in between. Germline V gene lookup returns CDR1 DFQATT and CDR2 SNEGSKA (reference sequence). This CDR3 contains 15 residues. The CDR3 spells CSAREGGYSNQPQHF. DNA of the CDR3: TGCAGTGCTAGAGAGGGAGGGTATAGCAATCAGCCCCAGCATTTT.

The chain combines TRBV7-2 with TRBJ2-7; D uncertain. The germline V gene has CDR1 SGHTA and CDR2 FQGNSA. The length of the CDR3 is 15 residues. V gave up 2 bases and J gave up 0 bases, with 11 bases separating them. The CDR3 nucleotides are TGTGCCAGCAGCTTACGTTCCCCGAGCTCCTACGAGCAGTACTTC. Translating it yields CASSLRSPSSYEQYF.